The 27 T cell receptor beta chains given below trace back to one sample, sequenced in a study of graft-versus-host responses after intestinal transplantation. These receptors have no known antigen. TCRdb keeps only in-frame clones here, not all; method: immunoSEQ multiplex PCR. The sample includes 90,000 to 150,000 clones, 95% of them seen just once. This sample comprised unstimulated CD8+ T cells sorted from spleen or lymph node cells, obtained before intestinal transplant. All receptors come from a human donor who received an intestinal transplant.

This chain uses TRBV6-6 with TRBJ1-5, with D hard to call. The germline V gene has CDR1 MNHNY and CDR2 SVGAGI (reference sequence). The CDR3 covers 15 residues. V gave up 7 bases and J gave up 0 bases, with 13 bases separating them. CDR3 residues: CASKGVEYSNQPQHF. For the CDR3, the DNA is TGTGCCAGCAAAGGTGTCGAGTATAGCAATCAGCCCCAGCATTTT.

The chain couples TRBV5-6 to TRBJ1-1; 7 bases are shared with TRBD1. Trimming at V came to 4 bases and at J to 7 bases, leaving 7 bases not matched to a gene. Germline CDR1 reads SGHDT; CDR2 reads YYEEEE. The CDR3 has 13 amino acids. CDR3 loop: CASSLAGTDEAFF. The DNA for the CDR3 is TGTGCCAGCAGCCTTGCAGGGACAGATGAAGCTTTCTTT.

The rearrangement joins TRBV6-4 to TRBJ2-1; TRBD2 matches 14 bases. J gave up 7 bases and V 3 bases, and 2 bases lay outside the gene matches. The CDR3 runs to 15 residues. Germline V gene data show CDR1 as MRHNA and CDR2 as SNTAGT. DNA for the CDR3: TGTGCCAGCAGTGAGGGACTAGCGGGAGTTAATGAGCAGTTCTTC. Amino acid sequence: CASSEGLAGVNEQFF.

This rearrangement joins TRBV7-8 to TRBJ2-7; no clear D. This CDR3 spans 13 amino acids. From germline, CDR1 is SGHVS and CDR2 FQNEAQ. The V gene lost 3 bases and the J gene lost 4 bases, with 10 bases spanning the gap. The CDR3 nucleotides read TGTGCCAGCAGCTTTCCGTCAGATTACGAGCAGTACTTC. This sequence encodes CASSFPSDYEQYF.

The chain joins TRBV15 to TRBJ2-3; tentatively, D is TRBD1 (6 bases). The germline V gene encodes CDR1 LNHNV and CDR2 YYDKDF (reference sequence). With 0 bases removed from V and 2 bases from J, the gap between germline ends came to 21 bases. The CDR3 sequence is 19 residues long. This chain's CDR3 is CATSRDIGVYRANTDTQYF. CDR3 DNA sequence: TGTGCCACCAGCAGAGATATAGGTGTATACAGGGCTAACACAGATACGCAGTATTTT.

This clone was detected many times. A read error may explain this, as a much larger clone is one base away. Different DNA sequences within this sample yield the same CDR3. This chain uses TRBV5-8 with TRBJ1-1; TRBD1 is a possible D gene (5 bases). Trimming stripped 1 base from V and 4 bases from J, with 5 bases between. CDR1 is SGHTS and CDR2 is YDEGEE in the germline V gene. CDR3 length: 12 residues. The CDR3 DNA sequence: TGTGCCAGCAGCTTGAGGGGCACTGAAGCTTTCTTT. Its protein product is CASSLRGTEAFF.

The gene calls are TRBV28 and TRBJ2-6; 7 positions match TRBD1. The ends lost 10 bases at V and 0 bases at J; junction bases unmatched: 12. The V gene's germline CDR1 is MDHEN and CDR2 SYDVKM. This CDR3 comprises 17 residues. CDR3 residues: CAIKGWDSTSGANVLTF. The CDR3 DNA follows: TGTGCCATCAAGGGTTGGGACAGTACCTCTGGGGCCAACGTCCTGACTTTC.

V usage is TRBV29-1 and J usage is TRBJ2-7; D is possibly TRBD2 (6 bases). CDR1 and CDR2 from the germline V gene are SQVTM and ANQGSEA. The CDR3 extends over 14 amino acids. The CDR3 nucleotides are TGCATCCGGGGGAATAGCGGAAGCTCCTACGAGCAGTACTTC. Translation gives CIRGNSGSSYEQYF.

V is TRBV6-5 and J is TRBJ1-4, with D hard to call. Looked up from germline, CDR1 is MNHEY and CDR2 is SVGAGI. This CDR3 comprises 16 residues. The V gene lost 2 bases and the J gene lost 7 bases, with 17 bases spanning the gap. The CDR3 here is CASSYNSPARGEKLFF. CDR3 nucleotide sequence: TGTGCCAGCAGTTACAACAGCCCTGCCCGAGGTGAAAAACTGTTTTTT.

The rearrangement joins TRBV4-1 to TRBJ1-5, with a possible D match to TRBD1 (5 bases). There are 15 residues in the CDR3. The germline V and J ends were trimmed by 0 bases and 9 bases, with 15 bases remaining between them. Germline assignment: CDR1 MGHRA and CDR2 YSYEKL. The CDR3 nucleotides are TGCGCCAGCAGCCAAGATTTGGGACGGATTTGGCCCCAGCATTTT. Encoded protein: CASSQDLGRIWPQHF.

V usage is TRBV28 and J usage is TRBJ2-7, with D maybe TRBD2 (7 bases). Germline V gives CDR1 MDHEN, CDR2 SYDVKM. The V end lost 2 bases, the J end lost 1 base, and 18 bases lay between the germline ends. The CDR3 has 17 residues. The CDR3 reads CASSLRGGESFSYEQYF. The CDR3 region has the DNA TGTGCCAGCAGTTTAAGGGGGGGAGAATCTTTTTCCTACGAGCAGTACTTC.

This clone appeared a few times. This chain uses TRBV7-3 with TRBJ2-7, with D possibly TRBD2 on 6 matching bases. This CDR3 is 16 amino acids long. The germline gives CDR1 SGHTA, CDR2 FQGTGA. V was shortened by 2 bases and J by 4 bases, with 18 bases between the two germline ends. The CDR3: CASSLGPRLGPYEQYF. Written as DNA, the CDR3 is TGTGCCAGCAGCTTAGGTCCCCGACTAGGACCATACGAGCAGTACTTC.

This clone was found once. The chain recombines TRBV11-2 with TRBJ1-4; D is unclear. The CDR3 has 18 residues. CDR1 is SGHAT, CDR2 FQNNGV, per germline. Between the trimmed V and J ends, which lost 1 base and 4 bases, there was a span of 19 bases. The CDR3 DNA is TGTGCCAGCAGCTTAGTGGTCGCGGCCGGAACAATTAATGAAAAACTGTTTTTT. Translated: CASSLVVAAGTINEKLFF.

The J gene is TRBJ2-3, the V gene TRBV7-2, with D possibly being TRBD1 or TRBD2 (6 bases each). The germline gives CDR1 SGHTA, CDR2 FQGNSA. This CDR3 is 15 amino acids long. V was trimmed by 6 bases and J by 9 bases, leaving 22 bases between them. CDR3 DNA: TGTGCCAGCAGTTCCACAGGGACTGCTTTTTGGACGCAGTATTTT. Protein sequence: CASSSTGTAFWTQYF.

The chain links TRBV19 to TRBJ2-6; a possible D gene is TRBD1 (6 bases). Germline V lookup: CDR1 LNHDA, CDR2 SQIVND (reference sequence). This CDR3 region has 17 residues. V lost 4 bases and J lost 0, with 13 bases in between. The CDR3 DNA reads TGTGCCAGTAGTAGAGGGGGAATTAGCTCTGGGGCCAACGTCCTGACTTTC. This encodes CASSRGGISSGANVLTF.

The rearrangement links TRBV4-1 to TRBJ1-1; possible D gene TRBD1, 5 bases. Germline V CDR1 and CDR2: MGHRA, YSYEKL. V shed 6 bases and J shed 1 base, with 18 bases lying between them. This CDR3 has 16 amino acids. The CDR3 nucleotides are TGCGCCAGCAGTCCGGAGGCAGGGCAAAGGAACACTGAAGCTTTCTTT. Translated, it gives CASSPEAGQRNTEAFF.

The rearrangement joins TRBV9 to TRBJ1-2; 10 bases agree with TRBD1. The V gene's germline CDR1 is SGDLS and CDR2 YYNGEE. V lost 3 bases to trimming and J lost 4 bases; unmatched junction nucleotides: 6. The CDR3 has 15 residues. The chain's CDR3 is CASSGRDRGPYGYTF. CDR3 bases: TGTGCCAGCAGCGGTAGGGACAGGGGTCCCTATGGCTACACCTTC.

This chain uses TRBV20-1 with TRBJ1-2; a possible D gene is TRBD1 (5 bases). This CDR3 contains 11 residues. Germline CDR1 and CDR2: DFQATT and SNEGSKA (reference sequence). Trimming shortened V by 0 bases and J by 6 bases, and 5 bases separated the two germline ends. The CDR3 protein is CSARDRDGYTF. The CDR3 DNA reads TGCAGTGCTAGAGACAGGGATGGCTACACCTTC.

The chain joins TRBV28 to TRBJ2-1; D unresolved. The CDR3 has 13 residues. Trimming left V 1 base short and J 6 bases short, with 7 bases between. Germline-derived CDR1 and CDR2 are MDHEN and SYDVKM. The CDR3 spells CASSLSGSNEQFF. The DNA for the CDR3 is TGTGCCAGCAGTTTATCAGGCAGCAATGAGCAGTTCTTC.

This chain connects TRBV9 to TRBJ2-5, with TRBD2 identical over 8 bases. The CDR3 length is 16 residues. CDR1 is SGDLS and CDR2 is YYNGEE in the germline V gene. The V gene end was trimmed by 3 bases and the J gene end by 0 bases; junction bases not matched to a gene: 7. The CDR3 reads CASSAHLAGYQETQYF. The CDR3 DNA follows: TGTGCCAGCAGCGCCCACTTAGCGGGATACCAAGAGACCCAGTACTTC.

This chain uses TRBV9 with TRBJ2-1, with D possibly being TRBD2 (6 bases). Trimming removed 4 bases at V and 10 bases at J, with 21 bases between. This CDR3 has 15 amino acids. CDR1 and CDR2 (germline): SGDLS, YYNGEE. CDR3 coding DNA: TGTGCCAGCAGCCCTGACCCCCAGACTAGTAGGGAGCAGTTCTTC. Amino acid sequence: CASSPDPQTSREQFF.

The chain employs TRBV4-2 and TRBJ1-1; D gene unclear. The CDR3 sequence is 13 residues long. The V gene lost 2 bases and the J gene lost 1 base, with 5 bases spanning the gap. CDR1 is LGHNA, CDR2 YNFKEQ, per germline. CDR3 nucleotide sequence: TGTGCCAGCAGCCAATCCAGGAACACTGAAGCTTTCTTT. This encodes CASSQSRNTEAFF.

The chain employs TRBV7-9 and TRBJ2-5, with a possible D match to TRBD1 (6 bases). The CDR3 loop spans 14 amino acids. Trimming pared 2 bases from V and 2 bases from J, leaving 9 bases between. Germline-derived CDR1 and CDR2 are SEHNR and FQNEAQ (reference sequence). The CDR3 loop is CASSLRTAQETQYF. DNA for the CDR3: TGTGCCAGCAGCTTACGGACAGCTCAAGAGACCCAGTACTTC.

The chain uses TRBV6-5 and TRBJ1-3, with D unresolved. Trimming pared 0 bases from V and 0 bases from J, leaving 9 bases between. The CDR3 sequence is 16 residues long. Germline V gene lookup returns CDR1 MNHEY and CDR2 SVGAGI. The CDR3 loop reads CASSYSWVSSGNTIYF. The CDR3 DNA reads as TGTGCCAGCAGTTACTCTTGGGTGAGCTCTGGAAACACCATATATTTT.

A single count supports this clone. This chain joins TRBV28 and TRBJ2-7, with TRBD2 matching over 10 bases. Germline-derived CDR1 and CDR2 are MDHEN and SYDVKM. This CDR3 region has 13 residues. The trim removed 5 bases at V and 2 bases at J, leaving 0 bases unmatched. The CDR3 protein is CASSLAGAYEQYF. CDR3 sequence (DNA): TGTGCCAGCAGTCTAGCGGGAGCCTACGAGCAGTACTTC.

The rearrangement links TRBV5-1 to TRBJ1-1; D possibly corresponds to TRBD1 (6 bases). The CDR3 runs to 15 residues. V was clipped by 4 bases and J by 2 bases, with 15 bases between them. CDR1 is SGHRS, CDR2 YFSETQ, per germline. In DNA, the CDR3 is TGCGCCAGCAGCCCTACGAAGGGGGGTAACACTGAAGCTTTCTTT. Translation gives CASSPTKGGNTEAFF.

Note on this clone: The junction departs from germline at one end; a sequencing error may be responsible. This chain connects TRBV4-1 to TRBJ1-5; possibly TRBD1 for D (6 bases). Looked up from germline, CDR1 is MGHRA and CDR2 is YSYEKL. CDR3 length: 17 amino acids. CDR3 protein: CASSQFFGSGGKQPQHF. CDR3 bases: TGCGCCAGCAGCCAATTTTTTGGTTCGGGGGGCAAACAGCCCCAGCATTTT.